Shown below are 4 T cell receptor beta chains from a single sample sequenced in a study of T cell repertoires in cytomegalovirus infection. Using its own MiXCR run on the reads, TCRdb lists one record per CDR3 protein. The data contain about 740,000 distinct CDR3 sequences, about 40% of them singletons. Material: PBMCs. The receptors were sampled from a human donor in good health (CMV status not recorded). Some clones in this sample may be carry-over from other donors' samples.

This clonotype was counted a few times. The gene calls are TRBV27 and TRBJ1-5; no reliable D call. V dropped 4 bases and J dropped 2 bases, with 12 bases sitting between them. The length of the CDR3 is 15 residues. CDR1 and CDR2 (germline): MNHEY, SMNVEV (reference sequence). CDR3 in amino acids: CASSYGSGGNQPQHF. The CDR3 bases are TGTGCCAGCAGTTATGGCAGCGGGGGCAATCAGCCCCAGCATTTT.

The J gene is TRBJ1-5, the V gene TRBV15; tentatively, D is TRBD1 (6 bases). CDR1 and CDR2 (germline): LNHNV, YYDKDF (reference sequence). This CDR3 comprises 12 residues. The V end lost 8 bases, the J end lost 4 bases, and 9 bases lay between the germline ends. DNA of the CDR3: TGTGCCACCTCAGGGGTGAATCAGCCCCAGCATTTT. Protein sequence: CATSGVNQPQHF.

This clonotype appeared a few times. V is TRBV19 and J is TRBJ2-7, with TRBD1 as a possible D gene (7 bases). The CDR3 runs to 15 residues. The germline V and J ends were trimmed by 7 bases and 3 bases, with 19 bases remaining between them. Germline lookup yields CDR1 LNHDA and CDR2 SQIVND (reference sequence). The DNA of the CDR3 is TGTGCCAGTATACCCAGGCAGGGGGAGGTCTACGAGCAGTACTTC. As protein: CASIPRQGEVYEQYF.

This chain links TRBV7-2 with TRBJ2-7; D might be TRBD2 (6 bases). Germline V CDR1 and CDR2: SGHTA, FQGNSA. The V gene lost 1 base and the J gene lost 6 bases, with 10 bases spanning the gap. There are 13 residues in the CDR3. CDR3 DNA sequence: TGTGCCAGCAGCTTAGTGGAGGGAGGCGAGCAGTACTTC. Residues: CASSLVEGGEQYF.